The rows below give T cell receptor beta chains drawn from one sample of a study of shared clonotypes between healthy human individuals. Assay: immunoSEQ multiplex PCR; the TCRdb copy retains only in-frame clones and omits some. The repertoire holds some 2,000,000 clones, with under 97% as singletons. The sequenced sample was naive CD4+ T cells sorted from blood. The origin of the receptors is a man aged 18-30 years in good health. The CDR3 runs from the conserved cysteine through the conserved F or W. A D gene is named only where the DNA matches it firmly. Clone size appears in some rows only: once, few, many, or a class for an expanded clone.

clone_size	v_call	d_call	j_call	cdr3_nt	cdr3_aa
.	TRBV23-1	TRBD1	TRBJ1-2	TGCGCCAGCAGCCAGAGACAGGGGGGCTATGGCTACACCTTC	CASSQRQGGYGYTF
.	TRBV28	.	TRBJ2-7	TGTGCCAGCAGTGAAATAGGGACGAAGGGCCAAAATGGGAACGAGCAGTACTTC	CASSEIGTKGQNGNEQYF
.	TRBV7-9	TRBD2	TRBJ2-3	TGTGCCAGCAGCTCGGGACTAGCGGGAGATGTCGGCATAGATACGCAGTATTTT	CASSSGLAGDVGIDTQYF
.	TRBV30	.	TRBJ2-2	TGTGCCTGGAGTGCCTTAGCCACCGGGGAGCTGTTTTTT	CAWSALATGELFF
.	TRBV28	.	TRBJ1-5	TGTGCCAGTGTTAGCAATCAGCCCCAGCATTTT	CASVSNQPQHF
.	TRBV6-5	.	TRBJ1-5	TGTGCCACCCATGGGGGGGGAAGTGGCAATCAGCCCCAGCATTTT	CATHGGGSGNQPQHF
.	TRBV9	TRBD1	TRBJ2-1	TGTGCCAGCAGCGAGGGGGCCCACAATGAGCAGTTCTTC	CASSEGAHNEQFF
.	TRBV6-1	TRBD2	TRBJ2-7	TGTGCCAGCAGTGGCGGACTAGCGGGGAACCTCGCCCCTCCTTACGAGCAGTACTTC	CASSGGLAGNLAPPYEQYF
.	TRBV6-1	TRBD1	TRBJ1-2	TGTGCCAGCAGTGAACGACAGGGACCGATTGCTAACTATGGCTACACCTTC	CASSERQGPIANYGYTF
.	TRBV6-1	TRBD1	TRBJ1-2	TGTGCCAGCAGTGAATTTCGGACAGGGGGGATTTTCTATGGCTACACCTTC	CASSEFRTGGIFYGYTF
.	TRBV11-2	TRBD1	TRBJ2-2	TGTGCCAGCAGGGCCGGGACAGGGAACACCGGGGAGCTGTTTTTT	CASRAGTGNTGELFF
.	TRBV5-6	.	TRBJ1-1	TGTGCCAGCAGCTTGGGGGCGAAGTTAAACACTGAAGCTTTCTTT	CASSLGAKLNTEAFF
.	TRBV27	TRBD1	TRBJ1-6	TGTGCCAGCAGTTCCCCGACAGGGCATAATTCACCCCTCCACTTT	CASSSPTGHNSPLHF
once	TRBV5-1	.	TRBJ2-2	TGCGCCAGCAGAGGCACCGGGGAGCTGTTTTTT	CASRGTGELFF
.	TRBV7-2	.	TRBJ2-7	TGTGCCAGCAGCCGAGACCAAATCCCCCTCTACGAGCAGTACTTC	CASSRDQIPLYEQYF
.	TRBV6-5	TRBD1	TRBJ2-7	TGTGCCAGCAAGGCACAGGGGGGCTCCTACGAGCAGTACTTC	CASKAQGGSYEQYF
few	TRBV30	.	TRBJ1-2	TGTGCCTGGAGTCCCCAGTTGAGGGTCTATGGCTACACCTTC	CAWSPQLRVYGYTF
.	TRBV28	TRBD2	TRBJ2-1	TGTGCCAGCAGCACTAGCGGGGGGGCCCATGAGCAGTTCTTC	CASSTSGGAHEQFF
.	TRBV25-1	.	TRBJ1-3	TGTGCCAGCAGTCCAGCGGGGTCCAATGGAAACACCATATATTTT	CASSPAGSNGNTIYF
once	TRBV7-9	TRBD1	TRBJ1-6	TGTGCCAGCAGCTTGACAGGGTGGGATTCACCCCTCCACTTT	CASSLTGWDSPLHF
.	TRBV18	.	TRBJ1-2	TGTGCCAGCTCACCACTGGAAGGGGGGGGCTACACCTTC	CASSPLEGGGYTF
once	TRBV29-1	TRBD1	TRBJ1-1	TGCAGCGTTGAAAGACAGGGGGCGGAAGCTTTCTTT	CSVERQGAEAFF
.	TRBV29-1	TRBD1	TRBJ2-3	TGCAGCGCCGGATTGGACAGGGGGCGGACAGATACGCAGTATTTT	CSAGLDRGRTDTQYF
once	TRBV2	.	TRBJ1-4	TGTGCCAGCGCCTCCAGGGGCGGATGGAAAAAACTGTTTTTT	CASASRGGWKKLFF
.	TRBV5-1	.	TRBJ2-5	TGCGCCAGCAGCTTACCCGGAGAGACCCAGTACTTC	CASSLPGETQYF
.	TRBV7-6	.	TRBJ2-6	TGTGCCAGCAGCTTCAGCTCTGGGGCCAACGTCCTGACTTTC	CASSFSSGANVLTF
.	TRBV5-5	.	TRBJ2-3	TGTGCCAGCAGCTTGGGGGCCGGTACAGATACGCAGTATTTT	CASSLGAGTDTQYF
.	TRBV2	.	TRBJ2-7	TGTGCCAGCAGTGGGGTTCAGACTAGTCGCCAGTACTTC	CASSGVQTSRQYF
.	TRBV18	TRBD1	TRBJ1-6	TGTGCCAGCTCACACGGGACAGCTATTAATTCACCCCTCCACTTT	CASSHGTAINSPLHF
.	TRBV10-1	.	TRBJ1-3	TGCGCCAGCAGCGAAGGAGGAAACACCATATATTTT	CASSEGGNTIYF
.	TRBV7-9	.	TRBJ1-2	TGTGCCAGCAGAAAATCGGGGAGAATGGGAGGCTACACCTTC	CASRKSGRMGGYTF
once	TRBV5-1	TRBD1	TRBJ1-2	TGCGCCAGCAGCTTGGAGGGGACAGGGGTAGATGGCTACACCTTC	CASSLEGTGVDGYTF
.	TRBV5-1	.	TRBJ1-1	TGCGCCAGCAGCCACTCGGGGTACACTGAAGCTTTCTTT	CASSHSGYTEAFF
.	TRBV7-9	.	TRBJ2-7	TGTGCCAGCAGCCGGGACTTACAGGATTACGAGCAGTACTTC	CASSRDLQDYEQYF
few	TRBV30	.	TRBJ1-1	TGTGCCTGGAGTCGACAGAACACTGAAGCTTTCTTT	CAWSRQNTEAFF
.	TRBV11-3	.	TRBJ2-3	TGTGCCAGCAGCTTAGGGGGGCGGGCTAGCACAGATACGCAGTATTTT	CASSLGGRASTDTQYF
few	TRBV10-1	.	TRBJ1-2	TGCGCCAGCAGTGAGAACACAGACTATGGCTACACCTTC	CASSENTDYGYTF
.	TRBV5-1	TRBD2	TRBJ2-1	TGCGCCAGCAGCTTGGCCATTGAAGCTAGCGGGAGTCGGCAGTTCTTC	CASSLAIEASGSRQFF
.	TRBV21-1	.	TRBJ2-2	TGTGCCAGCAGCAAAACCCGTGGCAGGCTGAACACCGGGGAGCTGTTTTTT	CASSKTRGRLNTGELFF
.	TRBV9	.	TRBJ1-4	TGTGCCAGCAGCGTCGACAGGTTTGGCGAAAAACTGTTTTTT	CASSVDRFGEKLFF
.	TRBV5-1	.	TRBJ2-7	TGCGCCAGCAGCTTGGCTAAGGTCGGGGAGCAGTACTTC	CASSLAKVGEQYF
.	TRBV2	.	TRBJ1-5	TGTGCCAGCAGGGGACTCGCCCCCAATCAGCCCCAGCATTTT	CASRGLAPNQPQHF
.	TRBV18	TRBD2	TRBJ2-1	TGTGCCAGCTCACCACGTGGTAGCGGGGGCAATGAGCAGTTCTTC	CASSPRGSGGNEQFF
.	TRBV5-1	.	TRBJ2-5	TGCGCCAGCAGCTTGGAGGGCGCGTCTCAAGAGACCCAGTACTTC	CASSLEGASQETQYF
.	TRBV5-1	TRBD1	TRBJ2-6	TGCGCCAGCAGCTTGGGAATACTACAGGGGTCAGGGGCCAACGTCCTGACTTTC	CASSLGILQGSGANVLTF
.	TRBV30	TRBD2	TRBJ2-5	TGTGCCTGGAGTGTTACTAGCGGCGGGACCCAGTACTTC	CAWSVTSGGTQYF
.	TRBV6-5	TRBD2	TRBJ2-7	TGTGCCAGCAGTTACTCCCGCGGGGGCTCCTACGAGCAGTACTTC	CASSYSRGGSYEQYF
.	TRBV7-2	TRBD2	TRBJ2-1	TGTGCCAGCAGCGGCCTACGACTAGCGAGGGGGGGCCTCGATGAGCAGTTCTTC	CASSGLRLARGGLDEQFF
once	TRBV5-6	TRBD1	TRBJ2-7	TGTGCCAGCAGCATGCTGGGACAGGGTTACGAGCAGTACTTC	CASSMLGQGYEQYF
.	TRBV15	TRBD1	TRBJ2-2	TGTGCCACCAGCAGGTGGGACAGAAACACCGGGGAGCTGTTTTTT	CATSRWDRNTGELFF
.	TRBV11-2	.	TRBJ2-4	TGTGCCAGCAGCCTAGACCCGAGGGGGGCCAAAAACATTCAGTACTTC	CASSLDPRGAKNIQYF
.	TRBV5-1	TRBD2	TRBJ2-2	TGCGCCAGCAGCTTGGCGGGGACTAGCGGGACCACCGGGGAGCTGTTTTTT	CASSLAGTSGTTGELFF
.	TRBV19	.	TRBJ1-5	TGTGCCAGTAGTGGGACAAGGACGGATTATCAGCCCCAGCATTTT	CASSGTRTDYQPQHF